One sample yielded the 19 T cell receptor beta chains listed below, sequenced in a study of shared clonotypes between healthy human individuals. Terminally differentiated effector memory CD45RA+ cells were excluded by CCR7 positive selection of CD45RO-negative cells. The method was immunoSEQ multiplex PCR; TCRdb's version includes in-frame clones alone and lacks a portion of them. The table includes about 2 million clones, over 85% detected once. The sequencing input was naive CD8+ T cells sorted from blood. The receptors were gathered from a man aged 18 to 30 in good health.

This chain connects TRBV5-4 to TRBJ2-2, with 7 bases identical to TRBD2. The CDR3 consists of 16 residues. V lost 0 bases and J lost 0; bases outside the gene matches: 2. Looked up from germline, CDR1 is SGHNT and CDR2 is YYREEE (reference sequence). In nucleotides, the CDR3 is TGTGCCAGCAGCTTGGGGGAGGGTCCGAACACCGGGGAGCTGTTTTTT. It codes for CASSLGEGPNTGELFF.

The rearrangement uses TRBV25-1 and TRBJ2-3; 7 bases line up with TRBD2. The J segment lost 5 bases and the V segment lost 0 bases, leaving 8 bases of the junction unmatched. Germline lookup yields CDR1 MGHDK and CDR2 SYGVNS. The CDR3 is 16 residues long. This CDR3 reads CASSEYSQREVDTQYF. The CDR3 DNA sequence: TGTGCCAGCAGTGAATATTCCCAGCGGGAAGTAGATACGCAGTATTTT.

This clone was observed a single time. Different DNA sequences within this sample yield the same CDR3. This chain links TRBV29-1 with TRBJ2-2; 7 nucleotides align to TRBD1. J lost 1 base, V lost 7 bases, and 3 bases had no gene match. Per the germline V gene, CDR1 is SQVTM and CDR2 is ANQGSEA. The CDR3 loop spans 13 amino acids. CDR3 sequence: CSGGQVNTGELFF. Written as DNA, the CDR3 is TGCAGCGGCGGACAGGTGAACACCGGGGAGCTGTTTTTT.

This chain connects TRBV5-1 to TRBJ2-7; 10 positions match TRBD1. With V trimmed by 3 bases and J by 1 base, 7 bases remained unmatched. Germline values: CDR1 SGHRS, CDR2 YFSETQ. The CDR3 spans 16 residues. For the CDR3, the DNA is TGCGCCAGCAGCTCGGACCCGGGACAGGGGTCCTACGAGCAGTACTTC. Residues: CASSSDPGQGSYEQYF.

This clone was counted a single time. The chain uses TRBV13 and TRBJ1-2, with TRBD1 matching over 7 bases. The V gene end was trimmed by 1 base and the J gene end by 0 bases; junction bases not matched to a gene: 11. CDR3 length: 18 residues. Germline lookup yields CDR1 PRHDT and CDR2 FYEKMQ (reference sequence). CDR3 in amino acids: CASSLVFLVTGTNYGYTF. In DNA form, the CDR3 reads TGTGCCAGCAGCTTAGTCTTTTTGGTGACAGGGACTAACTATGGCTACACCTTC.

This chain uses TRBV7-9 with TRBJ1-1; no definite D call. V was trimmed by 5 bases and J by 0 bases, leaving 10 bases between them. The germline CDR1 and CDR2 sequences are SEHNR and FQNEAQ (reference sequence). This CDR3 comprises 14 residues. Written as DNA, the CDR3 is TGTGCCAGCAGCCCTGGTCAACTGAACACTGAAGCTTTCTTT. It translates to CASSPGQLNTEAFF.

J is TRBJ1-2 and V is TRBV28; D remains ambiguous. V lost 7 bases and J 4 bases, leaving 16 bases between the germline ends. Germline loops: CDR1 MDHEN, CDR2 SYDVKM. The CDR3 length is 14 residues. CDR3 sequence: CASTLIGESYGYTF. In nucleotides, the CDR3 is TGTGCCAGCACCCTGATCGGAGAGAGCTATGGCTACACCTTC.

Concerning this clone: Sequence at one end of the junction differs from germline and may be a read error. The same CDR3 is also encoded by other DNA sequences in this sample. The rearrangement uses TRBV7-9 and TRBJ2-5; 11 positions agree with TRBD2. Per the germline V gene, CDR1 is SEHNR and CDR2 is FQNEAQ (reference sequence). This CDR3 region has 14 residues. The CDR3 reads CASSLAGGPETQYF. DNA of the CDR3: TGTGCCAGCAGCCTAGCGGGGGGACCGGAGACCCAGTACTTC.

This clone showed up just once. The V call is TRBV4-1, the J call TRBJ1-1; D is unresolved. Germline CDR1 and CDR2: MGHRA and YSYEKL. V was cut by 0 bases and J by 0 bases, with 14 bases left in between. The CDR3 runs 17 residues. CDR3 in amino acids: CASSQDRWAGMNTEAFF. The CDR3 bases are TGCGCCAGCAGCCAAGATAGGTGGGCGGGCATGAACACTGAAGCTTTCTTT.

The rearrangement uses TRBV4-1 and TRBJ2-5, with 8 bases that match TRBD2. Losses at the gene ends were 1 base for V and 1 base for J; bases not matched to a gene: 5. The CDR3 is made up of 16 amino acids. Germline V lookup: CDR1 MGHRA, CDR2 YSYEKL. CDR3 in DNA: TGCGCCAGCAGCCAAGTGACGGGAGGGCCCCAAGAGACCCAGTACTTC. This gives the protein CASSQVTGGPQETQYF.

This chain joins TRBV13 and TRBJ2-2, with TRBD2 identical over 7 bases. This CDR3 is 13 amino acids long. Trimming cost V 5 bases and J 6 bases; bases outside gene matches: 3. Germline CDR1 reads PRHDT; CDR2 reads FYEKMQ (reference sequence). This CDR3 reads CASSIGLAGELFF. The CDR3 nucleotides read TGTGCCAGCAGCATTGGACTAGCCGGGGAGCTGTTTTTT.

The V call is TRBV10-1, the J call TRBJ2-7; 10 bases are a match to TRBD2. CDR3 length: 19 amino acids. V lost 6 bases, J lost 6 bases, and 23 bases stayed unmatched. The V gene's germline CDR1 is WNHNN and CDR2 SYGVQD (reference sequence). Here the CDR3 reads CASSPITIIAGGFFSEQYF. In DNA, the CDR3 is TGCGCCAGCAGCCCCATCACCATAATAGCGGGAGGTTTTTTTTCCGAGCAGTACTTC.

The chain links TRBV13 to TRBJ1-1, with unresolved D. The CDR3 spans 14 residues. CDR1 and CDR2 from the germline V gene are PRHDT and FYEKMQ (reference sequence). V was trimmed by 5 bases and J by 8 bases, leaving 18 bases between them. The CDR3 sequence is CASSPTVSIWEAFF. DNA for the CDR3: TGTGCCAGCAGCCCGACTGTCAGTATATGGGAAGCTTTCTTT.

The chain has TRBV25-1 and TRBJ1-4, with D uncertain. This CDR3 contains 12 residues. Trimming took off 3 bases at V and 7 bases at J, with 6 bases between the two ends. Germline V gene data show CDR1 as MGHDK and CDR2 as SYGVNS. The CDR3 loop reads CASSEPAEKLFF. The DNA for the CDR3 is TGTGCCAGCAGTGAGCCGGCTGAAAAACTGTTTTTT.

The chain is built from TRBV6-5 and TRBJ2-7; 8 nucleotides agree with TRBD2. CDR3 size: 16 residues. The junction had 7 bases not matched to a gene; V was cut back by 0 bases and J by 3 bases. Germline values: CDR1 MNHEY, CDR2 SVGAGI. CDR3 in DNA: TGTGCCAGCAGTTACTCAGCGGGGGAACAAGACTACGAGCAGTACTTC. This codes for CASSYSAGEQDYEQYF.

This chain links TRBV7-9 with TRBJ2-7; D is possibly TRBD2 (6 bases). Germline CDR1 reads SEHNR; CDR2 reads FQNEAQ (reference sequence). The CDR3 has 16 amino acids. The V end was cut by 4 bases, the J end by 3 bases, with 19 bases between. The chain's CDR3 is CASSSRGTEAYYEQYF. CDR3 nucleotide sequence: TGTGCCAGCAGCTCACGCGGGACGGAGGCTTACTACGAGCAGTACTTC.

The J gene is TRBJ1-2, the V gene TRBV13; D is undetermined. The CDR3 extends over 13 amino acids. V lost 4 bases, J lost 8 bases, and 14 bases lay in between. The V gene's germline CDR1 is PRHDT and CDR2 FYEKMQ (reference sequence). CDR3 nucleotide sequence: TGTGCCAGCAGCTCTGACATGGCCATGGGCTACACCTTC. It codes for CASSSDMAMGYTF.

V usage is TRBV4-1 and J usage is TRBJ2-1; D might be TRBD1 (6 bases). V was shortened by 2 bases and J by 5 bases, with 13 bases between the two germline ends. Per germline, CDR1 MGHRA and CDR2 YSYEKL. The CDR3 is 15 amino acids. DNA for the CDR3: TGCGCCAGCAGCCAACACAGGGACAATAACAATGAGCAGTTCTTC. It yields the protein CASSQHRDNNNEQFF.

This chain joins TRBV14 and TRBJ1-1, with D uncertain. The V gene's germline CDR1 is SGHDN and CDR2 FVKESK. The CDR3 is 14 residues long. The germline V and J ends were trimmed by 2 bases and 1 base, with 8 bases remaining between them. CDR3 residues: CASSQSRQNTEAFF. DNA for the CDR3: TGTGCCAGCAGCCAATCTCGACAGAACACTGAAGCTTTCTTT.